This is a list of T cell receptor beta chains from one sample in a study of Graves' ophthalmopathy and Graves' hyperthyroidism. TCRdb passed the multiplex PCR reads through MiXCR, listing each CDR3 protein once. The sample lists some 1.1 million distinct CDR3 sequences, about two fifths occurring once. The sample comprised peripheral blood or thyroid tissue (not recorded which). The receptors shown here come from an adult man with Graves' hyperthyroidism. Each CDR3 is given with its conserved first and last residue. The D gene is left open where the match is weak. Clone size is shown for a subset of rows, as once, few, many or a class of expanded clone.

d_call j_call v_call clone_size cdr3_nt cdr3_aa
- TRBJ2-7 TRBV20-1 many TGCAGTGCTAGAGATTGGGCAGGGGTCTACGAGCAGTACTTC CSARDWAGVYEQYF
TRBD2 TRBJ2-3 TRBV24-1 - TGTGCCACCAGTGATTTGAGCGGGACCCCTAGCACAGATACGCAGTATTTT CATSDLSGTPSTDTQYF
- TRBJ1-4 TRBV12-3/TRBV12-4 - TGTGCCAGCAGTTTGGAATTGGAAAAACTGTTTTTT CASSLELEKLFF
- TRBJ1-5 TRBV12-3/TRBV12-4 few TGTGCCAGCAGCCTAGAAATTCAGCCCCAGCATTTT CASSLEIQPQHF
- TRBJ2-3 TRBV7-2 - TGTGCCAGCAGCTTAGGGGACTGGATACACACGCAGTATTTT CASSLGDWIHTQYF
- TRBJ1-1 TRBV19 - TGTGCCAGTAGTACATACAGGGATCAGAACACTGAAGCTTTCTTT CASSTYRDQNTEAFF
- TRBJ1-1 TRBV27 few TGTGCCAGCAGTCTTTACACAGGGTTTAGCACTGAAGCTTTCTTT CASSLYTGFSTEAFF
TRBD1 TRBJ1-2 TRBV20-1 many TGCAGTGCTAGAGATGACAGGGGAGCTCTTGGCTACACCTTC CSARDDRGALGYTF
TRBD1 TRBJ2-5 TRBV11-2 few TGTGCCAGCAGCCATACAGGGGGCATCGAGACCCAGTACTTC CASSHTGGIETQYF
- TRBJ2-6 TRBV19 - TGTGCCAGTAGCGACCGAAGAAAGGCCAACGTCCTGACTTTC CASSDRRKANVLTF
- TRBJ2-2 TRBV19 many TGTGCCAGTAGCTCACAGGGGGGGTACACCGGGGAGCTGTTTTTT CASSSQGGYTGELFF
- TRBJ2-7 TRBV12-3/TRBV12-4 - TGTGCCAGCACCCGACAAGCGGACGAGCAGTACTTC CASTRQADEQYF
- TRBJ1-2 TRBV18 once TGTGCCAGCTCACCAATTCCTGGGACGGAAACGGGCTACACCTTC CASSPIPGTETGYTF
- TRBJ1-6 TRBV2 - TGTGCCAGCACCGAAGAATCAGGGGCCAATCAGCCCCTCCACTTT CASTEESGANQPLHF
- TRBJ2-7 TRBV7-2 many TGTGCCAGCAGCTTATCCCCCGTTTACGAGCAGTACTTC CASSLSPVYEQYF
TRBD1 TRBJ1-2 TRBV29-1 many TGCAGCGTTGAAATGGGACTTAGGGACAGGGGTTCTTACACCTTC CSVEMGLRDRGSYTF
- TRBJ1-3 TRBV7-2 - TGTGCCAGCAGCTTAGCCCAGACGCGTTATGGAAACACCATATATTTT CASSLAQTRYGNTIYF
- TRBJ2-6 TRBV4-3 many TGCGCCAGCAGCCAAGGGCCTCGTGGGGGGAACTCTGGGGCCAACGTCCTGACTTTC CASSQGPRGGNSGANVLTF
TRBD2 TRBJ2-7 TRBV20-1 few TGCAGTGCTAGAGGCGGGAGTAGGTCCTACGAGCAGTACTTC CSARGGSRSYEQYF
- TRBJ1-1 TRBV20-1 many TGCAGTGCTAGGGGGGGGAATAAGAACACTGAAGCTTTCTTT CSARGGNKNTEAFF
- TRBJ1-2 TRBV2 - TGTGCCAGCAGTGACGGGATAAACTATGGCTACACCTTC CASSDGINYGYTF
- TRBJ2-5 TRBV20-1 - TGCAGTGCTCTCAAAGAGACCCAGTGCTTC CSALKETQCF
- TRBJ1-5 TRBV19 - TGTGCCAGGGACAAAACGGGACCGAAGATCTATTTGGAGCCCCAGCATTTT CARDKTGPKIYLEPQHF
- TRBJ1-6 TRBV19 many TGTGCCAGTAGTAACCCCTTTGAGGATTCACCCCTCCACTTT CASSNPFEDSPLHF
- TRBJ1-3 TRBV7-9 - TGTGCCAGCAGCCCGGGACCGCTCGGCACCATATATTTT CASSPGPLGTIYF
- TRBJ1-4 TRBV7-9 many TGTGCCAGCAGCGGGACCGGGACCCGGCATGAAAAACTGTTTTTT CASSGTGTRHEKLFF
- TRBJ1-1 TRBV28 few TGTGCCAGCAGACCCCGGAACACTGAAGCTTCCTTT CASRPRNTEASF
TRBD1 TRBJ2-7 TRBV7-2 many TGTGCCAGCAGCCTCCGGACAGGGGAATCCTACGAGCAGTACTTC CASSLRTGESYEQYF
- TRBJ2-7 TRBV6-9 - TGTGCCAGCAGTTACTCATCAGTGAAGTTAGGACCAAGCTACGAGCAGTACTTC CASSYSSVKLGPSYEQYF
TRBD1 TRBJ1-2 TRBV7-2 few TGTGCCAGCTCACCACTGCAGGGGGCGAACTATGGCTACACCTTC CASSPLQGANYGYTF
- TRBJ2-3 TRBV25-1 many TGTGCCAGCCAACAGGGAGGACGCACAGATACGCAGTATTTT CASQQGGRTDTQYF
- TRBJ2-2 TRBV14 many TGTGCCAGCAGCCAAGGGCATCCGAACACCGGGGAGCTGTTTTTT CASSQGHPNTGELFF
- TRBJ1-1 TRBV12-3/TRBV12-4 many TGTGCCAGCAGGGACGTAGACACTGAAGCTTTCTTT CASRDVDTEAFF
- TRBJ1-2 TRBV27 - TGTGCCAGCAGTTTTTCGCGGGACGCCTTTGGCGGCTACACCTTC CASSFSRDAFGGYTF
- TRBJ2-5 TRBV7-2 - TGTGCCAGCAGCCCGCAGGACATCAATGGCTTTCAAGAGACCCAGTACTTC CASSPQDINGFQETQYF
- TRBJ2-7 TRBV7-2 - TGTGCCAGCAGCTTAGACGGGACCCACCTCTCCTACGAGCAGTACTTC CASSLDGTHLSYEQYF
- TRBJ1-4 TRBV29-1 - TGCAGCGTTGAAGGCAGGGGAGTCGAAAAACTGTTTTTT CSVEGRGVEKLFF
- TRBJ1-5 TRBV7-9 few TGTGCCAGCAGCCAAGTGGGGTTAAGCAATCAGCCCCAGCATTTT CASSQVGLSNQPQHF
- TRBJ1-6 TRBV7-2 - TGTGCCAGCAGCCACAGGGACCTAGGGTCACCCCTCCACTTT CASSHRDLGSPLHF
- TRBJ1-6 TRBV5-4 many TGTGCCAGCAGCCACTACAGGGAGGCTTCACCCCTCCACTTT CASSHYREASPLHF
- TRBJ2-7 TRBV6-5 few TGTGCCAGCAGTTACGGGGGACCGTCCTCCTACGAGCAGTACTTC CASSYGGPSSYEQYF
- TRBJ2-7 TRBV19 - TGTGCCAGTACCCCGGGACCGACTACCTACGAGCAGTACTTC CASTPGPTTYEQYF
- TRBJ1-2 TRBV9 few TGTGCCAGCAGCCAGGATTACAGGGTCGGCTACACCTTC CASSQDYRVGYTF
- TRBJ2-1 TRBV10-3 - TGTGCCATCAGTGAGTTTGTCAATGAGCAGTTCTTC CAISEFVNEQFF
TRBD1 TRBJ2-7 TRBV6-1 - TGTGCCAGCAGTAGGGAGGACAGGGATTTCTACGAGCAGTACTTC CASSREDRDFYEQYF
- TRBJ1-1 TRBV29-1 - TGCAGCGTTGAAGAGGGGGGGCTCGGGACTGAAGCTTTCTTT CSVEEGGLGTEAFF
- TRBJ1-1 TRBV29-1 many TGCAGCGTTGTTGGGCTAGCCACTGAAGCTTTCTTT CSVVGLATEAFF
TRBD1 TRBJ2-7 TRBV7-9 many TGTGCCAGCAGGCCCGGACAGGGTGGCGGGTACTACGAGCAGTACTTC CASRPGQGGGYYEQYF
- TRBJ1-2 TRBV20-1 - TGCAGTGCCAGCGGGAAGACGGTCTATGGCTACACCTTC CSASGKTVYGYTF
- TRBJ1-2 TRBV7-2 many TGTGCCAGCAGCTCAGCGGCGGCCTATGGCTACACCTTC CASSSAAAYGYTF
- TRBJ1-3 TRBV15 many TGTGCCACCAGCAGAGTAGTGGGAGCAACTGGAAACACCATATATTTT CATSRVVGATGNTIYF
TRBD2 TRBJ2-1 TRBV15 once TGTGCCACCAGCAGTGGGACTAGCTTATTTAATGAGCAGTTCTTC CATSSGTSLFNEQFF
- TRBJ1-2 TRBV27 - TGTGCCAGCGGAGTAGGACCATATGGCTACACCTTC CASGVGPYGYTF
TRBD1 TRBJ1-5 TRBV19 few TGTGCCAGTAGTCTGACCGGGACAGGGGGCTATAGCAATCAGCCCCAGCATTTT CASSLTGTGGYSNQPQHF
- TRBJ1-4 TRBV29-1 many TGCAGCGTTGCACAGGGTAGGGATGAAAAACTGTTTTTT CSVAQGRDEKLFF
- TRBJ1-1 TRBV5-1 - TGCGCCAGCAGCGCCTACCGGGGAAGTGAAGCTTTCTTT CASSAYRGSEAFF